The entry that follows covers one T cell receptor (beta chain) sequence. The source of the sample is a study of CD8+ T cells in alopecia areata. RNA was extracted and reverse transcribed into cDNA as the sequencing template. Clones were read by immunoSEQ multiplex PCR, and TCRdb kept only the in-frame ones, dropping some. Of roughly 280,000 clones in the sample, around three fifths were seen once. Treatment of the sample: oral pan-JAK inhibitor, 5-10 mg twice daily. This CDR3 has 11 amino acids. Germline loops: CDR1 DFQATT, CDR2 SNEGSKA (reference sequence). The ends were cut back, 8 bases at V and 4 bases at J, with 10 bases in the middle.

This rearrangement joins TRBV20-1 to TRBJ2-3; no reliable D call. The TCR was taken from a human donor with alopecia areata. The specimen was CD4+ T cells sorted from blood, collected at approximately week 52, from a patient treated with tofacitinib. The CDR3 spells CSFGHPDTQYF. The DNA of the CDR3 is TGCAGTTTTGGCCATCCAGATACGCAGTATTTT.